Described below is a single T cell receptor beta chain sequence and its context. What was sequenced were expressed TCRB transcripts, since all of the isolated RNA had been reverse transcribed. Only in-frame clones appear in the TCRdb table, and some are missing; sequencing was by immunoSEQ multiplex PCR. The repertoire holds hundreds of thousands of clones, with about 63% as singletons. The data were taken from a study of beta chain features in type 1 diabetes. Study in general: In all, roughly 98,000,000 sorted cells from all samples were analyzed.

Germline CDR1 is SEHNR and CDR2 is FQNEAQ (reference sequence). Trimming at V came to 6 bases and at J to 5 bases, leaving 12 bases not matched to a gene. The CDR3 has 15 amino acids. The clonotype was recovered from a man aged 30 to 39 in good health. The chain combines TRBV7-9 with TRBJ2-5, with 7 bases matching TRBD2. The specimen sequenced was naive CD4+ T cells from blood. The CDR3 DNA sequence: TGTGCCAGCAGGCCGGGTCCTAGCGGCGGCGAGACCCAGTACTTC. Amino acid sequence: CASRPGPSGGETQYF.